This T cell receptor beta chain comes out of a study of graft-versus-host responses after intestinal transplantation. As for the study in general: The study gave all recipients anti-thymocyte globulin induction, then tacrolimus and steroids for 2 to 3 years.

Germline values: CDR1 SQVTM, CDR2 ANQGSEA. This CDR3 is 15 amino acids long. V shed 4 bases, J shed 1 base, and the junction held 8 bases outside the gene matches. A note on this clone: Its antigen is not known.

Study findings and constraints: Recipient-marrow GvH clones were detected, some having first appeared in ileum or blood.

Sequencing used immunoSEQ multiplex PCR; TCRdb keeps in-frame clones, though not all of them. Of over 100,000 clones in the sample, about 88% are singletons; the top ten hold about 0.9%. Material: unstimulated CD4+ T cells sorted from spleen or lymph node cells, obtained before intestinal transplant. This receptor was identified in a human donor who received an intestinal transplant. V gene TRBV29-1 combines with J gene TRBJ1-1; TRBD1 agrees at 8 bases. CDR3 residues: CSVADRGWANTEAFF. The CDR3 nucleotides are TGCAGCGTTGCTGACAGGGGTTGGGCGAACACTGAAGCTTTCTTT. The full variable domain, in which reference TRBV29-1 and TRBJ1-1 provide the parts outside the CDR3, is SAVISQKPSRDICQRGTSLTIQCQVDSQVTMMFWYRQQPGQSLTLIATANQGSEATYESGFVIDKFPISRPNLTFSTLTVSNMSPEDSSIYLCSVADRGWANTEAFFGQGTRLTVV.